These T cell receptor beta chains were read from a single sample in a study of T-cell reconstitution after alpha-beta-depleted transplantation in children. Via MiXCR, TCRdb re-called the PCR reads, giving one row per CDR3 protein. The table has under 350,000 distinct CDR3 sequences, 9.9% seen once. This sample comprised PBMCs from the stem cell graft donor, obtained from the stem cell graft. These receptors all stem from a human donor who donated a stem cell graft to a child with SCID. The CDR3 runs from the conserved cysteine through the conserved F or W. Fields, in order: D gene, V gene, J gene, clone size, CDR3 DNA, CDR3 protein. The D gene is left open where the match is weak. For some rows the clone size is stated as once, few or many, or as a class when expanded; others skip it.

>-|TRBV2|TRBJ2-2|-
TGTGCCAGTCGGGACGCCCTAGCCGGGGAGCTGTTTTTT
CASRDALAGELFF
>-|TRBV7-6|TRBJ2-2|-
TGTGCCAGCAGCTTGGAGTTTGTCACTAACACCGGGGAGCTGTTTTTT
CASSLEFVTNTGELFF
>-|TRBV5-1|TRBJ1-4|-
TGCGCCAGCAGCCCGAAGACAGAGGTCAATGAAAAACTGTTTTTT
CASSPKTEVNEKLFF
>-|TRBV5-1|TRBJ2-1|many
TGCGCCAGCAGCCTTACAGGGTTTTCCTACAATGAGCAGTTCTTC
CASSLTGFSYNEQFF
>TRBD1|TRBV7-6|TRBJ1-1|-
TGTGACAGCAGCTTTGGACAGGGGAACACTGAAGCTTTCTTT
CDSSFGQGNTEAFF
>-|TRBV6-1|TRBJ2-7|many
TGTGCCAGCAGGGGACATTTCTACGAGCAGTACTTC
CASRGHFYEQYF
>-|TRBV5-1|TRBJ2-7|few
TGCGCCAGCAGCTTGGGCAGGGAATTGGACGAGCAGTACTTC
CASSLGRELDEQYF
>TRBD2|TRBV5-1|TRBJ2-1|-
TGCGCCAGCACCCAGCGGGGGGATTACAATGAGCAGTTCTTC
CASTQRGDYNEQFF
>-|TRBV18|TRBJ2-7|-
TGTGCCAGCTCGCAAGAAACGGGACGGCGCTCCGAGCAGTACTTC
CASSQETGRRSEQYF
>TRBD1|TRBV29-1|TRBJ1-5|-
TGCAGCGTTGAGCGACAGGGGTGGGACAATCAGCCCCAGCATTTT
CSVERQGWDNQPQHF
>-|TRBV13|TRBJ2-1|-
TGTGCCAGCAGCTTAGGCTCTGATGCCTACAATGAGCAGTTCTTC
CASSLGSDAYNEQFF
>-|TRBV9|TRBJ2-1|-
TGTGCCAGCAGCAGTCGAGCAGACTACAATGAGCAGTTCTTC
CASSSRADYNEQFF
>TRBD2|TRBV3-1|TRBJ2-3|few
TGTGCCAGCAGCCAGACTAGCGGCCCGAGAGATACGCAGTATTTT
CASSQTSGPRDTQYF
>-|TRBV14|TRBJ2-7|-
TGTGCCAGCAGCTCTCTCCTTGGGGCAGGCACCTACGAGCAGTACTTC
CASSSLLGAGTYEQYF
>-|TRBV19|TRBJ2-1|few
TGTGCCAGTAGTATACCTTACAATGAGCAGTTCTTC
CASSIPYNEQFF
>-|TRBV11-1|TRBJ2-5|few
TGTGCCAGCAGCTTAGGCGGGGGACAAACCCGGGAGACCCAGTACTTC
CASSLGGGQTRETQYF
>-|TRBV27|TRBJ2-7|few
TGTGCCAGCAGCCCTTTAAGTCTCCACGGGGAGCAGTACTTC
CASSPLSLHGEQYF
>-|TRBV29-1|TRBJ1-2|-
TGCAGCGTTGACGAGGATGGCTACACCTTC
CSVDEDGYTF
>-|TRBV6-5|TRBJ1-2|-
TGTGCCAGCAGTTACTCACAGGGAAACTATGGCTACACCTTC
CASSYSQGNYGYTF
>-|TRBV7-9|TRBJ2-7|-
TGTGCCAGCAGCTTAACCGAGCAGTACTTC
CASSLTEQYF
>-|TRBV20-1|TRBJ2-7|few
TGCAGTGCCCTGCCAGCCCGGGACTACGAGCAGTACTTC
CSALPARDYEQYF
>-|TRBV20-1|TRBJ2-7|-
TGCAGTGCAGCCCGGGACACCTACGAGCAGTACTTC
CSAARDTYEQYF
>TRBD2|TRBV9|TRBJ2-3|many
TGTGCCAGCAGCGTCTCGGGAGGAGGGACCACAGATACGCAGTATTTT
CASSVSGGGTTDTQYF
>-|TRBV10-3|TRBJ2-3|-
TGTGCCATAGCTACTAGCACCTACACAGATACGCAGTATTTT
CAIATSTYTDTQYF
>-|TRBV2|TRBJ2-5|-
TGTGCCAGCAGTGAACCCCAGGACGGGAACAAAGCTCGGACCCAGTACTTC
CASSEPQDGNKARTQYF
>-|TRBV5-1|TRBJ2-1|few
TGCGCCAGCAGCTTGAGGCAGGGGACCTACAATGAGCAGTTCTTC
CASSLRQGTYNEQFF
>-|TRBV20-1|TRBJ2-2|-
TGCAGTGCTAGTGGAGGGGGACCCTACTACACCGGGGAGCTGTTTTTT
CSASGGGPYYTGELFF
>-|TRBV7-8|TRBJ2-7|-
TGTGCCAGCAGCGCCGACCAGGGTCCGTTCGAGCAGTACTTC
CASSADQGPFEQYF